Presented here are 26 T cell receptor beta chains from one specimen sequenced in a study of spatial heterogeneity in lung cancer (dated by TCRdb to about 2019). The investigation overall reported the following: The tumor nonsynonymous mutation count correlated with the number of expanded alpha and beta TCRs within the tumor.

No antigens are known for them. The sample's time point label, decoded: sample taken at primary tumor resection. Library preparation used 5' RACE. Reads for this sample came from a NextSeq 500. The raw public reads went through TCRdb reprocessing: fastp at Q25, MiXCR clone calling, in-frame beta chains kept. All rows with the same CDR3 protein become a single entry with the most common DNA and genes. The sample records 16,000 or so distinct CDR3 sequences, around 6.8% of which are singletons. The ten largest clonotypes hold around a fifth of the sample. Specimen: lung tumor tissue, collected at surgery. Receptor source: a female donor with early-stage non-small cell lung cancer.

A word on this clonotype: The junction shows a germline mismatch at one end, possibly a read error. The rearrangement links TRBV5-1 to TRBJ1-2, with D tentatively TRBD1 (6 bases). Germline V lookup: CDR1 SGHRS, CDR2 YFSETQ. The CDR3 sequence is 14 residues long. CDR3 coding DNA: TGCGTCAGCACACAGCCGGGACAACTCTATGGCTACACCTTC. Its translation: CVSTQPGQLYGYTF.

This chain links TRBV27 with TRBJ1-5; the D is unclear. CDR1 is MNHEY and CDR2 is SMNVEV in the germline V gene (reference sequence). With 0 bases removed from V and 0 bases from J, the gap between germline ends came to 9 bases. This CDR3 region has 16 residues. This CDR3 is CASSLSSRYSNQPQHF. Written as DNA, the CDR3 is TGTGCCAGCAGTTTATCTTCCAGATATAGCAATCAGCCCCAGCATTTT.

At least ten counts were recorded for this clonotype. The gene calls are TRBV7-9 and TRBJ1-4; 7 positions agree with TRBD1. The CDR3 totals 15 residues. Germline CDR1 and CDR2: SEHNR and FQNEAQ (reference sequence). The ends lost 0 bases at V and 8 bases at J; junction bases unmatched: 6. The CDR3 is CASSLAPTGSEKLFF. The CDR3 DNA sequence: TGTGCCAGCAGCTTAGCCCCGACAGGGAGCGAAAAACTGTTTTTT.

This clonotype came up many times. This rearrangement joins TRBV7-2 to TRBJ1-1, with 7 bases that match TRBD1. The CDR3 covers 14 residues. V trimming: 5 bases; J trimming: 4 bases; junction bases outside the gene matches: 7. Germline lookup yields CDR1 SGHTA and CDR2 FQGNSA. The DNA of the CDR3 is TGTGCCAGCAGCGCAAACCCAGGGGGCACTGAAGCTTTCTTT. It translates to CASSANPGGTEAFF.

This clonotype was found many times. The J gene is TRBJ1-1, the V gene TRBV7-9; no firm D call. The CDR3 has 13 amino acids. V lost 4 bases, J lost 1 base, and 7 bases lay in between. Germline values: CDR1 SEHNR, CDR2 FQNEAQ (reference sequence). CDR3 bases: TGTGCCAGCAGCTATCAGCCGAACACTGAAGCTTTCTTT. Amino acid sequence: CASSYQPNTEAFF.

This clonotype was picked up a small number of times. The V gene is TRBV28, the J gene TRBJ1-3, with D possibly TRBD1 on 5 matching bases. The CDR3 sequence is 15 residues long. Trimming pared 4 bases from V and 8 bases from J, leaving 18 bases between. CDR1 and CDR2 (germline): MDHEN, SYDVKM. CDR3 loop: CASSWDRTSGDTIYF. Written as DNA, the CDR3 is TGTGCCAGCAGTTGGGACCGGACCTCTGGGGACACCATATATTTT.

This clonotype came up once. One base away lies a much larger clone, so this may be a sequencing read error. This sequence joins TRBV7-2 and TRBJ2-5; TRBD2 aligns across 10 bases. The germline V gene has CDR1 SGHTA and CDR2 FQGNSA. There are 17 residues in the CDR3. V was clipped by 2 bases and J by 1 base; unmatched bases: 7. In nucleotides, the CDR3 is TGTGCCAGCAGCTTAACTCTAGCGGGGGAAACCCAAGAGACCCAGTACTTC. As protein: CASSLTLAGETQETQYF. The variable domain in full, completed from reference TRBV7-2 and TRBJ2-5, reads GAGVSQSPSNKVTEKGKDVELRCDPISGHTALYWYRQSLGQGLEFLIYFQGNSAPDKSGLPSDRFSAERTGGSVSTLTIQRTQQEDSAVYLCASSLTLAGETQETQYFGPGTRLLVL.

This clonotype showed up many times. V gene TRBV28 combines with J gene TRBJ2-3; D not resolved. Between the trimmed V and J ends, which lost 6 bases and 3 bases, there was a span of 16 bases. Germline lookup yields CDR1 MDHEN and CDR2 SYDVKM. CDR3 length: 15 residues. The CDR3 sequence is CASSLTSPGTDTQYF. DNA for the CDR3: TGTGCCAGCAGCCTTACAAGCCCTGGGACAGATACGCAGTATTTT.

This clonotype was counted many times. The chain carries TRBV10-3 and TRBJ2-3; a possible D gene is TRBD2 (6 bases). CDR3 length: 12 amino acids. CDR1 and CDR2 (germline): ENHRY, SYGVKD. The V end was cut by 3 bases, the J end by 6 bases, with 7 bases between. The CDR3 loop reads CAISDGGDTQYF. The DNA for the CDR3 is TGTGCCATCAGTGATGGGGGGGATACGCAGTATTTT.

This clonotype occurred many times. The CDR3 DNA follows: TGTGCCAGCAGCCAAGAGCGGGGTCCACGGGGAGATACGCAGTATTTT. Its protein is CASSQERGPRGDTQYF. V usage is TRBV14 and J usage is TRBJ2-3; D possibly corresponds to TRBD2 (6 bases). V shed 0 bases and J shed 5 bases, with 15 bases lying between them. From germline, CDR1 is SGHDN and CDR2 FVKESK. The CDR3 totals 16 residues.

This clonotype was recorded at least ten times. CDR3 sequence (DNA): TGCAGCGTTGGAGGGGTTGCCGAGCAGTACTTC. The encoded protein is CSVGGVAEQYF. J is TRBJ2-7 and V is TRBV29-1; D could derive from TRBD1 or TRBD2 (5 bases each). The CDR3 is made up of 11 amino acids. Germline V gene sequence: CDR1 SQVTM, CDR2 ANQGSEA. With 4 bases removed from V and 6 bases from J, the gap between germline ends came to 10 bases.

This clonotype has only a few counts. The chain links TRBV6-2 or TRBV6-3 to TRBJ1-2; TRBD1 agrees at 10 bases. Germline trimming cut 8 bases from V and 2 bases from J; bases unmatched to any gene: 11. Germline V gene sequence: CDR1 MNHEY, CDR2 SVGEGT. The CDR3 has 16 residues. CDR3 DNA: TGTGCCAGCTCCCACATCCCGGACAGGGGGAACTATGGCTACACCTTC. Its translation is CASSHIPDRGNYGYTF.

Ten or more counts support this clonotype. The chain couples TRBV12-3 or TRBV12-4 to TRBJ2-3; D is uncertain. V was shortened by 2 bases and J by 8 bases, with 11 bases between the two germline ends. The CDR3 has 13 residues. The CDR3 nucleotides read TGTGCCAGCAGTTTATACAACGGCGGTACGCAGTATTTT. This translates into CASSLYNGGTQYF.

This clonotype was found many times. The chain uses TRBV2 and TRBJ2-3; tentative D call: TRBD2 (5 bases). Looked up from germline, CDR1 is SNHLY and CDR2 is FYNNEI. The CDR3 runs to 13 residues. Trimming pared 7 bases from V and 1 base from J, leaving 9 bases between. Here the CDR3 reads CASIIARTDTQYF. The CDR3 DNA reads TGTGCCAGCATTATAGCGCGCACAGATACGCAGTATTTT.

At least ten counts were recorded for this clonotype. The CDR3 reads CSVETQKSTEAFF. In DNA, the CDR3 is TGCAGCGTTGAGACACAGAAGAGCACTGAAGCTTTCTTT. V gene TRBV29-1 combines with J gene TRBJ1-1; no firm D call. CDR1 SQVTM and CDR2 ANQGSEA come from the germline V gene. Trimming removed 3 bases at V and 4 bases at J, with 12 bases between. The CDR3 is 13 amino acids.

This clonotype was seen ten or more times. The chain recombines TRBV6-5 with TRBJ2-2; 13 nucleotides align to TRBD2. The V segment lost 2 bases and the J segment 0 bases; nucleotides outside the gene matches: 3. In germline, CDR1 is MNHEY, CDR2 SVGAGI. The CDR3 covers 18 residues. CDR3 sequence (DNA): TGTGCCAGCAGTTACGGGACTAGCGGGGCCGCGAACACCGGGGAGCTGTTTTTT. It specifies CASSYGTSGAANTGELFF.

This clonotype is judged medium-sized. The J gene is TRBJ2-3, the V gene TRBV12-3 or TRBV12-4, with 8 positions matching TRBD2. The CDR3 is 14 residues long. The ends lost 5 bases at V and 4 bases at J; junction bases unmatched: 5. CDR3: CASSRSGGADTQYF. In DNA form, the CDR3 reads TGTGCCAGCAGTCGCAGCGGGGGCGCAGATACGCAGTATTTT.

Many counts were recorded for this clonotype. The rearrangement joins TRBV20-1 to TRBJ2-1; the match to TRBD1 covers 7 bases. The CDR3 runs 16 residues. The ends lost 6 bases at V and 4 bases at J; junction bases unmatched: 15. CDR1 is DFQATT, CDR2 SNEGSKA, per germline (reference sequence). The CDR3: CSAIPLTGVQYNEQFF. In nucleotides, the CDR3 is TGCAGTGCCATCCCCCTAACAGGGGTTCAGTACAATGAGCAGTTCTTC.

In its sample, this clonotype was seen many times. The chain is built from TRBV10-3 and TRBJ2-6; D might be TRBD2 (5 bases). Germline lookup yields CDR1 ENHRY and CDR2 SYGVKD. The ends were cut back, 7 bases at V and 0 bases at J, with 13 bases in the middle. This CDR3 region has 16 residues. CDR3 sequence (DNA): TGTGCCATCACTGACTCCCGGGACTCTGGGGCCAACGTCCTGACTTTC. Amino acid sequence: CAITDSRDSGANVLTF.

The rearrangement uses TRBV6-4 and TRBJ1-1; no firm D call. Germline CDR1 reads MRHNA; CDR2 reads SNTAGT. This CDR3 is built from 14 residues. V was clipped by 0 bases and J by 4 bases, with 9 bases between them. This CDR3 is CASSDSSLGTEAFF. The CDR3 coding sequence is TGTGCCAGCAGTGACTCGAGTTTGGGCACTGAAGCTTTCTTT.

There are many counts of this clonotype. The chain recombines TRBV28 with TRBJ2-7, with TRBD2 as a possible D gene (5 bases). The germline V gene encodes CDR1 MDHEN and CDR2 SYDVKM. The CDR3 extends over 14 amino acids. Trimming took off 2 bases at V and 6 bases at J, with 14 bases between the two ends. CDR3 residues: CASSLVSPGSEQYF. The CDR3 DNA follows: TGTGCCAGCAGTTTAGTGTCACCGGGGAGCGAGCAGTACTTC.

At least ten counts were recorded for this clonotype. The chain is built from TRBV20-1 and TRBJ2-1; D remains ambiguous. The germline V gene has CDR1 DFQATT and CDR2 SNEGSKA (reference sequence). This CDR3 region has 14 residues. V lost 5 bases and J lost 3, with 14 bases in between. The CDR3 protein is CSALSKLFYNEQFF. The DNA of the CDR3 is TGCAGTGCTCTTTCCAAATTGTTCTACAATGAGCAGTTCTTC.

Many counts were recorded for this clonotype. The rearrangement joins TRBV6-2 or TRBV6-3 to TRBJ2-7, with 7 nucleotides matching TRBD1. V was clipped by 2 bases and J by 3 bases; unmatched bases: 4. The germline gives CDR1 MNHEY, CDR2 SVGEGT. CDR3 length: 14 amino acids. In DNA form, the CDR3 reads TGTGCCAGCAGTTACGGGACAGACCACTACGAGCAGTACTTC. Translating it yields CASSYGTDHYEQYF.

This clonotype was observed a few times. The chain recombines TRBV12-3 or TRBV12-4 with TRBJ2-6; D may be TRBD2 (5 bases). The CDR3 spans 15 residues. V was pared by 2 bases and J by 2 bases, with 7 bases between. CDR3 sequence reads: CASSLPGTGANVLTF. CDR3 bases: TGTGCCAGCAGTTTACCGGGGACTGGGGCCAACGTCCTGACTTTC.

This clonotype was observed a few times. CDR3 loop: CATLSGGAEDTQYF. The DNA for the CDR3 is TGTGCCACCCTTAGCGGGGGGGCGGAGGATACGCAGTATTTT. The chain has TRBV6-1 and TRBJ2-3; 11 bases fit TRBD2. CDR3 length: 14 residues. Germline V gene sequence: CDR1 MNHNS, CDR2 SASEGT. Trimming took 10 bases from V and 6 from J; bases not matched to a gene: 9.

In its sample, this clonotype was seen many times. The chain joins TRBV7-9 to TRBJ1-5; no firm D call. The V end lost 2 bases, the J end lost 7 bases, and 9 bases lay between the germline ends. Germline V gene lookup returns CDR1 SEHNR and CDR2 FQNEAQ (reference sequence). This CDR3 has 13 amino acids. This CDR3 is CASSLSGEQPQHF. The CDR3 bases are TGTGCCAGCAGCTTATCCGGGGAGCAGCCCCAGCATTTT.